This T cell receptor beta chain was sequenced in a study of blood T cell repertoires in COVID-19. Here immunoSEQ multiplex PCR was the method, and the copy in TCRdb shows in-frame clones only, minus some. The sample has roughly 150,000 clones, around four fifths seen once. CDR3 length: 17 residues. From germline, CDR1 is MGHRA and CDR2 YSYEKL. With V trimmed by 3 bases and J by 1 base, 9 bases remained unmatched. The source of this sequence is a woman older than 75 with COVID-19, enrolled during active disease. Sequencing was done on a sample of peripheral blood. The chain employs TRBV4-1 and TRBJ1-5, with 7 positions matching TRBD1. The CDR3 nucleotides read TGCGCCAGCAGCCATCCCCCCCCGGGACAGAGCAATCAGCCCCAGCATTTT. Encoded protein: CASSHPPPGQSNQPQHF.